This TCR beta chain was recovered during a study of blood T cell repertoires in COVID-19. Study summary: Sources were T cells, B-cell-depleted T cells, or PBMCs; the material itself was cDNA or gDNA.

Per the study methods: By means of reference gene primer amplification, nucleated cell counts were estimated. Libraries were prepared by immunoSEQ multiplex PCR; TCRdb keeps only in-frame clonotypes and omits some of them. D and trimming come from the DNA, and the V and J calls and clone size come from that table. This table has about 210,000 clones, 65% to 90% appearing once. In Seattle, patients joined the study during active infection and were tracked longitudinally. The sequenced sample consisted of peripheral blood. The TCR comes from a man in his fifties with COVID-19, enrolled during active disease.

The CDR3 is CASSGGLAVSAQYF. CDR3 DNA: TGTGCCAGCAGCGGGGGACTAGCGGTATCCGCCCAGTACTTC. This chain joins TRBV7-9 and TRBJ2-5, with 11 bases identical to TRBD2. The trim removed 5 bases at V and 9 bases at J, leaving 8 bases unmatched. CDR1 is SEHNR and CDR2 is FQNEAQ in the germline V gene (reference sequence). The CDR3 is made up of 14 amino acids.